A selection of T cell receptor beta chains follows, all from one sample in a study of PD-L1 blockade in urothelial cancer. Produced via immunoSEQ multiplex PCR; TCRdb's table is partial and in-frame only. Of roughly 45,000 clones listed, around 80% are singletons. Here the sequenced sample was PBMCs, taken around atezolizumab (anti-PD-L1) treatment. These receptors were obtained from a man aged 55 to 70 with urothelial cancer. Each CDR3 is given with its conserved first and last residue. A D gene is named only where the DNA matches it firmly. The size of a clone is reported for some rows only, either as once, few or many, or as a class for expanded clones.

-	TRBV6-1	once	TRBJ2-1	CASGQAQNSYNEQFF	TGTGCCAGCGGGCAGGCACAGAACTCCTACAATGAGCAGTTCTTC
-	TRBV20-1	-	TRBJ2-3	CSARSNPTQYF	TGCAGTGCTAGATCTAATCCTACGCAGTATTTT
-	TRBV28	-	TRBJ1-1	CASSFLQGEAFF	TGTGCCAGCAGTTTTCTACAGGGTGAAGCTTTCTTT
TRBD2	TRBV29-1	-	TRBJ2-5	CSVGGLPSGGVETQYF	TGCAGCGTTGGTGGGCTCCCTAGCGGGGGGGTAGAGACCCAGTACTTC
-	TRBV4-2	few	TRBJ2-6	CASSQEGFGGSGSGANVLTF	TGTGCCAGCAGCCAAGAAGGTTTTGGAGGGTCGGGCTCTGGGGCCAACGTCCTGACTTTC
-	TRBV5-8	few	TRBJ1-5	CASNPRGYSNQPQHF	TGTGCCAGCAACCCCCGGGGATATAGCAATCAGCCCCAGCATTTT
-	TRBV2	-	TRBJ2-6	CASREVSGANVLTF	TGTGCCAGCAGGGAGGTCTCTGGGGCCAACGTCCTGACTTTC
-	TRBV13	-	TRBJ2-7	CASSAPGHEQYF	TGTGCCAGCAGCGCCCCAGGGCACGAGCAGTACTTC
-	TRBV28	-	TRBJ1-2	CASSFPAGREYGYTF	TGTGCCAGCAGTTTTCCGGCAGGGAGGGAATACGGCTACACCTTC
-	TRBV16	-	TRBJ1-1	CASSQGSRGNTEAFF	TGTGCCAGCAGCCAAGGTTCCAGGGGAAACACTGAAGCTTTCTTT
-	TRBV6-5	once	TRBJ2-3	CASSYSMVRGTDAQYF	TGTGCCAGCAGTTACTCGATGGTCAGGGGAACAGATGCGCAGTATTTT
-	TRBV6-1	-	TRBJ2-5	CASHWAPRETQYF	TGTGCCAGCCACTGGGCTCCCCGGGAGACCCAGTACTTC
TRBD1	TRBV5-5	-	TRBJ1-6	CASSTRDRGSISSPLHF	TGTGCCAGCAGCACCCGGGACAGGGGATCAATTAGTTCACCCCTCCACTTT
TRBD1	TRBV7-2	-	TRBJ2-7	CASSSRQGSRYEQYF	TGTGCCAGCAGCTCCCGACAGGGGTCTAGGTACGAGCAGTACTTC
TRBD2	TRBV5-1	-	TRBJ2-1	CASSWGLAGGSNEQFF	TGCGCCAGCAGCTGGGGACTAGCGGGAGGGAGCAATGAGCAGTTCTTC
-	TRBV20-1	-	TRBJ2-7	CSAPQGKQYF	TGCAGTGCTCCACAGGGAAAGCAGTACTTC
-	TRBV18	few	TRBJ2-7	CATSPDRVVAEQYF	TGTGCCACCTCACCAGACCGGGTAGTCGCCGAGCAGTACTTC
TRBD2	TRBV5-6	once	TRBJ2-4	CASSLFGLAGGGTKNIQYF	TGTGCCAGCAGCTTGTTCGGGCTAGCGGGAGGAGGGACCAAAAACATTCAGTACTTC
TRBD1	TRBV7-8	-	TRBJ2-7	CASSWGKRTGTGGSYEQYF	TGTGCCAGCAGCTGGGGGAAAAGAACCGGGACAGGGGGTTCCTACGAGCAGTACTTC
TRBD1	TRBV10-3	few	TRBJ1-6	CAISADRGNSPLHF	TGTGCCATCAGCGCGGACAGGGGGAATTCACCCCTCCACTTT
TRBD1	TRBV29-1	-	TRBJ1-2	CSVGQGRNYGYTF	TGCAGCGTCGGACAGGGGCGGAACTATGGCTACACCTTC
-	TRBV6-5	-	TRBJ2-7	CASSYSLTRGTEQYF	TGTGCCAGCAGTTACTCGTTGACTAGAGGAACGGAGCAGTACTTC
-	TRBV6-6	-	TRBJ2-1	CASSYSAASGNEQFF	TGTGCCAGCAGTTACTCTGCCGCGAGCGGCAATGAGCAGTTCTTC
-	TRBV29-1	-	TRBJ1-1	CSVEPEDRVLEAFF	TGCAGCGTTGAACCGGAGGATAGGGTCCTTGAAGCTTTCTTT
-	TRBV5-6	-	TRBJ2-7	CASSLEGRAYEQYF	TGTGCCAGCAGCTTGGAAGGGCGGGCCTACGAGCAGTACTTC